Below are 17 T cell receptor beta chains sequenced from a single sample in a study of Ad26.COV2.S vaccination and SARS-CoV-2 variants. TCRdb keeps only in-frame clones here, not all; method: immunoSEQ multiplex PCR. This table holds 300,000 to 350,000 clones, 80% to 90% found once. Treatment indicated: some 20 received Ad26.COV2.S at low or high dose, single or two shots; several received placebo; per-sample allocation not given. All samples were drawn on day 63, counting from the first vaccine or placebo injection. Sequenced here: peripheral blood, sampled in a trial of Ad26.COV2.S vaccine versus placebo. The origin of the receptors is a person between 18 and 60 years old who received the Ad26.COV2.S COVID-19 vaccine or a placebo.

The CDR3 is CSASEGQGNYNEQFF. CDR3 nucleotides: TGCAGTGCTAGTGAGGGACAGGGTAATTACAATGAGCAGTTCTTC. The chain couples TRBV20-1 to TRBJ2-1, with 9 bases aligning to TRBD1. The CDR3 runs to 15 residues. CDR1 DFQATT and CDR2 SNEGSKA come from the germline V gene (reference sequence). The V segment lost 3 bases and the J segment 4 bases; nucleotides outside the gene matches: 7.

The chain has TRBV29-1 and TRBJ2-2, with TRBD2 as a possible D gene (6 bases). Germline assignment: CDR1 SQVTM and CDR2 ANQGSEA. The CDR3 length is 16 residues. V lost 6 bases and J lost 0, with 17 bases in between. CDR3 DNA: TGCAGCGTCCGGGGGTCTCGCCAAACGAACACCGGGGAGCTGTTTTTT. It is translated as CSVRGSRQTNTGELFF.

The V and J genes are TRBV2 and TRBJ1-1, with 7 bases fitting TRBD1. There are 16 residues in the CDR3. The V segment lost 6 bases and the J segment 4 bases; nucleotides outside the gene matches: 14. Germline V CDR1 and CDR2: SNHLY, FYNNEI. The CDR3 here is CASSLQPGGSPTEAFF. The CDR3, as DNA: TGTGCCAGCAGCCTGCAACCAGGGGGAAGTCCCACTGAAGCTTTCTTT.

The chain employs TRBV5-1 and TRBJ1-1, with D possibly being TRBD1 (5 bases). V lost 6 bases and J 3 bases, leaving 15 bases between the germline ends. Per germline, CDR1 SGHRS and CDR2 YFSETQ. CDR3 size: 14 residues. CDR3 sequence (DNA): TGCGCCAGCATGGCCCTCGGAGGGGACACTGAAGCTTTCTTT. Protein: CASMALGGDTEAFF.

About this clone itself: At the DNA level, this CDR3 is encoded by other sequences in the same sample as well. CDR3 residues: CASSDGGLNTEAFF. For the CDR3, the DNA is TGTGCCAGCAGTGATGGGGGGCTGAACACTGAAGCTTTCTTT. The chain recombines TRBV6-1 with TRBJ1-1; TRBD1 is a possible D gene (6 bases). V was pared by 3 bases and J by 0 bases, with 8 bases between. Germline values: CDR1 MNHNS, CDR2 SASEGT. The CDR3 has 14 residues.

The chain employs TRBV7-9 and TRBJ2-3; D gene ambiguous. Trimming left V 5 bases short and J 3 bases short, with 15 bases between. Looked up from germline, CDR1 is SEHNR and CDR2 is FQNEAQ (reference sequence). This CDR3 region has 15 residues. The chain's CDR3 is CASSPKGEGTDTQYF. The CDR3, as DNA: TGTGCCAGCAGCCCTAAAGGTGAAGGGACAGATACGCAGTATTTT.

The chain uses TRBV6-6 and TRBJ2-2, with 9 bases aligning to TRBD1. The germline V gene has CDR1 MNHNY and CDR2 SVGAGI (reference sequence). CDR3 length: 14 residues. Losses at the gene ends were 7 bases for V and 7 bases for J; bases not matched to a gene: 7. This chain's CDR3 is CASNLQGAGGELFF. The CDR3 DNA reads TGTGCCAGCAATCTACAGGGGGCGGGCGGGGAGCTGTTTTTT.

The V call is TRBV4-3, the J call TRBJ2-5, with D unclear. Germline CDR1 is LGHNA and CDR2 is YSLEER. Between the trimmed V and J ends, which lost 2 bases and 4 bases, there was a span of 8 bases. The CDR3 is 13 amino acids. CDR3: CASSQNRRETQYF. DNA of the CDR3: TGCGCCAGCAGCCAAAACAGAAGAGAGACCCAGTACTTC.

The chain joins TRBV9 to TRBJ1-5; weak D call: TRBD1 (5 bases). V was trimmed by 0 bases and J by 4 bases, leaving 11 bases between them. Germline values: CDR1 SGDLS, CDR2 YYNGEE. CDR3 length: 15 residues. The CDR3 loop is CASSVGGSLNQPQHF. The CDR3 DNA is TGTGCCAGCAGCGTAGGGGGCAGTCTTAATCAGCCCCAGCATTTT.

V gene TRBV9 combines with J gene TRBJ1-4; D remains ambiguous. Per germline, CDR1 SGDLS and CDR2 YYNGEE. CDR3 length: 16 residues. Trimming took 0 bases from V and 4 from J, leaving 13 bases between them. In nucleotides, the CDR3 is TGTGCCAGCAGCGTAGGGTCAGTTAGAGGTAATGAAAAACTGTTTTTT. This sequence encodes CASSVGSVRGNEKLFF.

The rearrangement uses TRBV4-2 and TRBJ2-7; D might be TRBD1 (5 bases). Germline V gene sequence: CDR1 LGHNA, CDR2 YNFKEQ. This CDR3 has 15 residues. V was trimmed by 0 bases and J by 0 bases, leaving 9 bases between them. Here the CDR3 DNA reads TGTGCCAGCAGCCAAGATTATGACAGCTCCTACGAGCAGTACTTC. As protein: CASSQDYDSSYEQYF.

The chain joins TRBV29-1 to TRBJ2-2; tentatively, D is TRBD1 (6 bases). The CDR3 sequence is 15 residues long. In germline, CDR1 is SQVTM, CDR2 ANQGSEA. V was trimmed by 3 bases and J by 4 bases, leaving 15 bases between them. The CDR3: CSVEDGTRGTGELFF. DNA for the CDR3: TGCAGCGTTGAGGATGGGACACGGGGCACCGGGGAGCTGTTTTTT.

This clone was seen a single time. The V gene is TRBV11-2, the J gene TRBJ2-3, with D unresolved. Germline V gene data show CDR1 as SGHAT and CDR2 as FQNNGV. Trimming stripped 3 bases from V and 3 bases from J, with 4 bases between. CDR3 length: 12 residues. The CDR3 spells CASSFTTDTQYF. The CDR3 DNA sequence: TGTGCCAGCAGCTTCACAACAGATACGCAGTATTTT.

The chain links TRBV12-5 to TRBJ2-5; weak D call: TRBD2 (6 bases). From germline, CDR1 is LGHNT and CDR2 FRNRAP. The germline V and J ends were trimmed by 6 bases and 2 bases, with 7 bases remaining between them. This CDR3 has 12 amino acids. The CDR3 bases are TGTGCTAGTGGCCGGGGGCAAGAGACCCAGTACTTC. Protein: CASGRGQETQYF.

The chain joins TRBV5-4 to TRBJ2-7, with 15 positions matching TRBD2. The CDR3 extends over 18 amino acids. V lost 0 bases to trimming and J lost 2 bases; unmatched junction nucleotides: 6. Germline V gene lookup returns CDR1 SGHNT and CDR2 YYREEE (reference sequence). The CDR3 here is CASSLAGLAGGYPYEQYF. The DNA for the CDR3 is TGTGCCAGCAGCTTGGCAGGACTAGCGGGGGGGTACCCCTACGAGCAGTACTTC.

This chain connects TRBV2 to TRBJ1-2, with a weak D call TRBD1 (6 bases). Trimming shortened V by 6 bases and J by 4 bases, and 24 bases separated the two germline ends. Germline values: CDR1 SNHLY, CDR2 FYNNEI. This CDR3 is 17 amino acids long. The CDR3 loop is CASRFVQTGKGGYGYTF. In DNA, the CDR3 is TGTGCCAGCAGATTTGTCCAAACAGGGAAGGGGGGCTATGGCTACACCTTC. Looking up the rest from reference TRBV2 and TRBJ1-2 gives the full variable domain: EPEVTQTPSHQVTQMGQEVILRCVPISNHLYFYWYRQILGQKVEFLVSFYNNEISEKSEIFDDQFSVERPDGSNFTLKIRSTKLEDSAMYFCASRFVQTGKGGYGYTFGSGTRLTVV.

This clone was seen more than once but under ten times. J is TRBJ1-2 and V is TRBV7-9, with D uncertain. Germline-derived CDR1 and CDR2 are SEHNR and FQNEAQ (reference sequence). V dropped 8 bases and J dropped 0 bases, with 4 bases sitting between them. This CDR3 has 11 residues. The CDR3 spells CASGSNYGYTF. As DNA, the CDR3 is TGTGCCAGCGGGTCTAACTATGGCTACACCTTC.